This TCR beta chain stems from a study of blood T cell repertoires in COVID-19 (TCRdb year 2020). For context, the study as a whole: Samples covering the acute and convalescent phases of COVID-19 were provided by collaborators in the United States, Italy and Spain. Deeply sampled blood TCRbeta repertoires from subjects exposed to, actively infected with, or recovered from COVID-19 were included in the dataset. The repertoires were released in a freely available public database meant as a resource for research on the immune response to SARS-CoV-2. The samples were drawn from two sources: the first 160 participants of the ongoing ImmuneRACE study, and approximately 1,300 subjects contributed by 6 global collaborators. Sample metadata almost always included a de-identified subject ID, COVID-19 status, age in years and sex. The prospective study material was composed of cDNA or gDNA derived from T cells, B-cell-depleted T cells, or PBMCs. Where available, HLA class I and class II types were obtained from metadata supplied by the sample provider rather than from assay-based typing.

On this clone itself: The antigen it recognizes is unknown. No base quality values were provided; no much bigger clone lies one nucleotide off.

Trimming leaves V shorter by 8 bases and J shorter by 6 bases, with the junction holding 7 bases beyond the gene matches. The CDR3 starts with the cysteine, ends with the phenylalanine, and has 13 residues. Only the CDR3 part of the read is kept: 39 bases, read in frame from the first base. As encoded in the germline V gene, CDR1 is MRHNA while CDR2 is SNTAGT. Collaborating institutions collected whole blood in K2EDTA tubes following their own protocols. For TCRbeta analysis, collaborator samples were shipped as frozen whole blood, as isolated PBMCs, or as DNA extracted from either sample type. TCRbeta CDR3 regions were amplified from genomic DNA using the immunoSEQ Assay, a bias-controlled multiplex PCR. On the authors' methods: Within the assay, amplification of reference gene primers was used to estimate how many nucleated cells each sample contained. Sequence reads were collapsed and filtered to measure the absolute abundance of every unique TCRbeta CDR3 rearrangement. For each sample, productive Simpson clonality was calculated as the square root of Simpson's diversity index over productive rearrangements. What TCRdb holds here is the immuneACCESS table cut down to in-frame rearrangements. Part of the clones is not present; checked against another copy, under half of the missing clones reflect an unresolved V gene, and the others are unexplained. The DNA was the basis for D and trimming; V, J and clone size are from that table. The sample table lists under 25,000 clones, about nine tenths of them with a count of one. The ten largest account for approximately 31% of the sample.

Overall study results and their limits: Clinical and demographic metadata were provided uncurated, with the amount varying by source and participant.

This TCR was sampled from a woman aged 65 to 85 with active COVID-19. What was sequenced was peripheral blood. The chain joins TRBV6-4 to TRBJ2-7; TRBD1 agrees with 10 junctional bases. The nucleotide sequence reads as follows: TGTGCCAGCGGCTCCCGGACAGGGGGCGAGCAGTACTTC. This codes for CASGSRTGGEQYF.